These 9 T cell receptor beta chains share one sample of origin, sequenced in a study of cytomegalovirus exposure and HLA in healthy donors. This PCR relied on a set of 60 Vbeta primers and 13 Jbeta primers. Only in-frame clones appear in the TCRdb table, and some are missing; sequencing was by immunoSEQ multiplex PCR. The data contain 45,000 to 75,000 clones, 70% of them singletons. Material: PBMCs. Every receptor here comes from a woman aged 60-70 years in good health and CMV-seropositive.

This clone was found once. This chain connects TRBV2 to TRBJ2-3, with TRBD2 identical over 13 bases. Per the germline V gene, CDR1 is SNHLY and CDR2 is FYNNEI. V lost 9 bases, J lost 1 base, and 1 base stayed unmatched. The length of the CDR3 is 14 residues. CDR3 amino acids: CASGLAGGTDTQYF. CDR3 nucleotides: TGTGCCAGTGGACTAGCGGGGGGCACAGATACGCAGTATTTT.

The chain has TRBV7-9 and TRBJ1-2; D gene uncertain. V lost 3 bases, J lost 0 bases, and 8 bases lay in between. Germline assignment: CDR1 SEHNR and CDR2 FQNEAQ (reference sequence). The CDR3 runs 14 residues. The CDR3 region is CASSFELANYGYTF. DNA for the CDR3: TGTGCCAGCAGCTTCGAGTTAGCTAACTATGGCTACACCTTC.

The CDR3 reads CASSFSQGAGYGYTF. In DNA, the CDR3 is TGCGCCAGCAGCTTTTCACAGGGGGCGGGCTATGGCTACACCTTC. The rearrangement joins TRBV5-1 to TRBJ1-2; TRBD1 matches 9 bases. Germline V gene lookup returns CDR1 SGHRS and CDR2 YFSETQ. Germline trimming cut 2 bases from V and 4 bases from J; bases unmatched to any gene: 6. The CDR3 contains 15 residues.

V and J are TRBV7-8 and TRBJ2-7; D gene ambiguous. V was shortened by 6 bases and J by 1 base, with 4 bases between the two germline ends. CDR3 length: 11 amino acids. Per germline, CDR1 SGHVS and CDR2 FQNEAQ. CDR3 in DNA: TGTGCCAGCAGTCCGTCCTACGAGCAGTACTTC. Translating it yields CASSPSYEQYF.

CDR3 nucleotide sequence: TGTGCCAGTAGTACGGGACAAAGCTCTGGAAACACCATATATTTT. This encodes CASSTGQSSGNTIYF. The V gene is TRBV19, the J gene TRBJ1-3, with D possibly being TRBD1 (6 bases). The CDR3 contains 15 residues. Germline-derived CDR1 and CDR2 are LNHDA and SQIVND (reference sequence). Trimming stripped 4 bases from V and 0 bases from J, with 10 bases between.

By sample fraction, this clone is medium-sized. The chain joins TRBV2 to TRBJ1-6; 7 nucleotides line up with TRBD1. CDR3 length: 14 amino acids. After removal of 4 bases from V and 8 bases from J, the junction contained 5 bases not matched to a gene. Germline values: CDR1 SNHLY, CDR2 FYNNEI. CDR3 region: CASSAGDSHSPLHF. CDR3 coding DNA: TGTGCCAGCAGTGCTGGGGACAGCCATTCACCCCTCCACTTT.

The chain uses TRBV30 and TRBJ1-2, with 7 bases lining up with TRBD1. V lost 4 bases and J lost 2; bases outside the gene matches: 7. The CDR3 runs 14 residues. CDR1 and CDR2 from the germline V gene are GTSNPN and SVGIG (reference sequence). The CDR3, as DNA: TGTGCCTGGAACCGAGGGACAGCCAACTATGGCTACACCTTC. Protein: CAWNRGTANYGYTF.

The chain carries TRBV18 and TRBJ1-2; tentatively, D is TRBD1 (5 bases). Germline V CDR1 and CDR2: KGHSH, LQKENI. Trimming removed 3 bases at V and 3 bases at J, with 14 bases between. The CDR3 covers 15 residues. CDR3 sequence reads: CASSPGTGDDYGYTF. In DNA form, the CDR3 reads TGTGCCAGCTCACCCGGCACAGGAGACGACTATGGCTACACCTTC.

This chain uses TRBV9 with TRBJ2-3; 8 nucleotides match TRBD2. This CDR3 has 15 amino acids. The V gene's germline CDR1 is SGDLS and CDR2 YYNGEE. The J segment lost 4 bases and the V segment lost 2 bases, leaving 6 bases of the junction unmatched. This CDR3 is CASSVRGGASDTQYF. The CDR3 nucleotides are TGTGCCAGCAGCGTTCGGGGGGGGGCTTCAGATACGCAGTATTTT.